This T cell receptor (beta chain) originates from a study of cytomegalovirus exposure and HLA in healthy donors. Study-wide background: Earlier, about 180 million T cells were analyzed, and around 100 million unique TCR beta sequences were found among them.

Study outcomes and limitations: Reports indicate that TCR beta sequences accurately predicted the HLA-A and HLA-B alleles of most subjects.

Comment on this clone: No antigen is known for it.

It was with 60 Vbeta and 13 Jbeta primers that the PCR ran. This table comes from immunoSEQ multiplex PCR, and its TCRdb copy is limited to in-frame clones, with some not included. The profile shows 55,000 to 65,000 clones, about 84% of them singletons. CDR3 size: 13 residues. CDR1 is SEHNR and CDR2 is FQNEAQ in the germline V gene (reference sequence). V lost 0 bases and J 3 bases, leaving 6 bases between the germline ends. The rearrangement uses TRBV7-9 and TRBJ2-7; D may be TRBD2 (6 bases). This receptor was taken from a male donor in good health and CMV-seronegative. Sequencing used PBMCs. The CDR3 region is CASSLAGLYEQYF. The CDR3 nucleotides are TGTGCCAGCAGCTTAGCGGGACTCTACGAGCAGTACTTC. The entire variable domain, with the rest obtained from reference TRBV7-9 and TRBJ2-7, is as follows: DTGVSQNPRHKITKRGQNVTFRCDPISEHNRLYWYRQTLGQGPEFLTYFQNEAQLEKSRLLSDRFSAERPKGSFSTLEIQRTEQGDSAMYLCASSLAGLYEQYFGPGTRLTVT.